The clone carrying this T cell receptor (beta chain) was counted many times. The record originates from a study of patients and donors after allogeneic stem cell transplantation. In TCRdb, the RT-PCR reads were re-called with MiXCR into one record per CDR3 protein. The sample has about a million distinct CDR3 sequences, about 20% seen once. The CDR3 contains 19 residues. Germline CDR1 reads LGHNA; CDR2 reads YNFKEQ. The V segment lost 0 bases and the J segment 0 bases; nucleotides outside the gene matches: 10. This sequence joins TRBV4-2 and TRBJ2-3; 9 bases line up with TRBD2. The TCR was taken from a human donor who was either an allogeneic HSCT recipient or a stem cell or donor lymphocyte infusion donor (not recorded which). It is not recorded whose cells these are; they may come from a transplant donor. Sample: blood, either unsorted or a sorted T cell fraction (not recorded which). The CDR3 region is CASSQDVEREVPSTDTQYF. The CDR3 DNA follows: TGTGCCAGCAGCCAAGATGTCGAGCGGGAGGTCCCTAGCACAGATACGCAGTATTTT.